The sequence of this T cell receptor (beta chain) was determined in a study of blood T cell repertoires in COVID-19 (dated by TCRdb to between 2020 and 2021). Study-level background: Samples from collaborators originated in the United States, Italy and Spain and spanned both the acute and convalescent phases of COVID-19. The material from the prospective study consisted of cDNA or gDNA derived from T cells, B-cell-depleted T cells, or PBMCs. Subjects who had been exposed to COVID-19, were actively infected with it, or had recovered from it provided the deeply sampled blood TCRbeta repertoires that made up the dataset. A freely available public database, intended as a resource for researchers studying the immune response to SARS-CoV-2, is where the repertoires were released. The samples were drawn from the first 160 participants of the ongoing ImmuneRACE study and from 1,254 subjects provided by 6 global collaborators. The sample metadata nearly always contained a de-identified subject ID, COVID-19 status, age in years and sex. Where HLA class I and class II types were available, the types were taken from metadata supplied by the sample provider, not from assay-based typing. The investigation overall reported the following: The quantity of clinical and demographic metadata differed by source and by participant and was supplied without curation.

The germline V gene (reference sequence) supplies CDR1 MNHEY and CDR2 SMNVEV. Measured from the cysteine to the phenylalanine, the CDR3 is 14 residues long. The CDR3 DNA has 42 bases and is translated from base 1. Unmatched junction bases come to 6, with V trimmed by 2 bases and J by 6 bases. In the case of this clone: Its cognate antigen has yet to be identified. It has no much larger one-base neighbor in the sample; base qualities were not kept.

TCRbeta CDR3 regions were amplified from genomic DNA by means of the immunoSEQ Assay, a bias-controlled multiplex PCR. In the authors' own workflow: Nucleated cell counts per sample were estimated from amplification of reference gene primers within the assay. To quantify the absolute abundance of each unique TCRbeta CDR3 rearrangement, sequence reads were collapsed and filtered. For each sample, productive Simpson clonality was calculated as the square root of Simpson's diversity index over productive rearrangements. TCRdb provides this immuneACCESS table in a form limited to in-frame rearrangements. Some clones are lacking; in checked studies, under half of them reflect an unresolved V gene, and why the rest are absent is not known. V, J and clone size reflect that table, while D and trimming were determined from the DNA. The sample data list 50,000 to 70,000 clones, and 60% to 80% of these were observed just once. Of the sample, 3.2% falls within the top ten clones.

Collaborating institutions collected whole blood in K2EDTA tubes following their own protocols. Collaborator samples were shipped for TCRbeta analysis as frozen whole blood, isolated PBMCs, or DNA extracted from either sample type. In this chain, TRBV27 is recombined with TRBJ1-1; 7 of the junction bases match TRBD1. What was sequenced was peripheral blood. This clonotype was sampled from a man in his 60s with acute or convalescent COVID-19. The CDR3 has the sequence CASSLQGGFSEAFF. At the DNA level, the sequence is TGTGCCAGCAGTTTACAGGGGGGATTTTCTGAAGCTTTCTTT.